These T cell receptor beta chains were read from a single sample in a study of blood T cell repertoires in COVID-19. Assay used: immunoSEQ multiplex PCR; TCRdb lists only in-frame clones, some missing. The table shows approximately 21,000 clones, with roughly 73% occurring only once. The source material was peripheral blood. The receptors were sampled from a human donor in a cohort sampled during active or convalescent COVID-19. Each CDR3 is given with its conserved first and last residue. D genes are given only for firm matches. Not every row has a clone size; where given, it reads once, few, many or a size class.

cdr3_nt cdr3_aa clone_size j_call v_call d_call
TGTGCCAGCAGACTTACAGGTTCACCGGGCCAGCCCCAGCATTTT CASRLTGSPGQPQHF few TRBJ1-5 TRBV27 .
TGTGCCAGCAGCCAAGGTCCCTTAGGGGGGCCCCAGCATTTT CASSQGPLGGPQHF . TRBJ1-5 TRBV3-1/TRBV3-2 .
TGTGCCAGCAGCCACGGACTAGCGGGAGTGGAGACCCAGTACTTC CASSHGLAGVETQYF . TRBJ2-5 TRBV11-2 TRBD2
TGTGCCAGCTCACCACTCGTCGGGGACTATGGCTACACCTTC CASSPLVGDYGYTF few TRBJ1-2 TRBV18 .
TGTGCCAGCAGCCAAGGAGGTAGGCTAGTATATACGACGAACACTGAAGCTTTCTTT CASSQGGRLVYTTNTEAFF . TRBJ1-1 TRBV3-1/TRBV3-2 .
TGTGCCAGCAGTTTTCAGATCGCTGAAGCTTTCTTT CASSFQIAEAFF . TRBJ1-1 TRBV28 .
TGTGCCAGTAGTTCCTCGCCCGGACAGACAGGTAAATGGGACACTGAAGCTTTCTTT CASSSSPGQTGKWDTEAFF few TRBJ1-1 TRBV19 .
TGTGCCAGCAGTCGCATTACCACCGGGACTTCCCCTTCAGATACGCAGTATTTT CASSRITTGTSPSDTQYF . TRBJ2-3 TRBV6-2/TRBV6-3 .
TGTGCCAGCACCAGGCTAGCGGACTCCTACGAGCAGTACTTC CASTRLADSYEQYF . TRBJ2-7 TRBV4-2 TRBD2
TGTGCCAGCAGTCAACCCGGGACTAGCGAGCAGTACTTC CASSQPGTSEQYF . TRBJ2-7 TRBV13 TRBD2
TGTGCCAGCAGTTCCGGGGGTCAGCCCCAGCATTTT CASSSGGQPQHF . TRBJ1-5 TRBV6-2/TRBV6-3 .
TGTGCCAGCAGTTCTCGGACAGTTTATCTATTAGGGGTTTGGAAGCAGCATTTT CASSSRTVYLLGVWKQHF few TRBJ1-5 TRBV28 .
TGTGCCAGCAGTTCTCGACGACTAGCGGGAGAGGGCAATGAGCAGTTCTTC CASSSRRLAGEGNEQFF . TRBJ2-1 TRBV6-2/TRBV6-3 TRBD2
TGTGCCAGCAGTAAAGCCAGGGGCAATCAGCCCCAGCATTTT CASSKARGNQPQHF medium-sized TRBJ1-5 TRBV2 .
TGTGCCAGCAGTCAGAGCACAGATACGCAGTATTTT CASSQSTDTQYF few TRBJ2-3 TRBV2 .
TGTGCCAGCAGTCGACAGGGAGTAAACACCGGGGAGCTGTTTTTT CASSRQGVNTGELFF . TRBJ2-2 TRBV6-5 TRBD1
TGCGCCAGCAGCATGACAGGGGGCTGGGGTCAGCCCCAGCATTTT CASSMTGGWGQPQHF . TRBJ1-5 TRBV5-1 TRBD1
TGCGCCAGCAGTTCTGCGCCCGCAACTAATGAAAAACTGTTTTTT CASSSAPATNEKLFF . TRBJ1-4 TRBV5-1 .
TGTGCCAGCACCACCCAGCGGTATGGCTACACCTTC CASTTQRYGYTF . TRBJ1-2 TRBV5-6 .
TGCAGCCTTTGGGCTCCCGGGACAGCAGTCGAAGCTTTCTTT CSLWAPGTAVEAFF . TRBJ1-1 TRBV29-1 TRBD1
TGTGCCAGTAGTCACGGGGGGTTCGCGCCCCAGCATTTT CASSHGGFAPQHF . TRBJ1-5 TRBV19 .
TGTGCCAGCAGCCTCCGACTAGCGGGGGTCAATGAGCAGTTCTTC CASSLRLAGVNEQFF . TRBJ2-1 TRBV4-2 TRBD2
TGTGCCACCAGCAGAGATTCGAACAGGGCTGGCATTCAGTACTTC CATSRDSNRAGIQYF . TRBJ2-4 TRBV15 .
TGTGCCAGTAGCCCCTTTCCAAGGAGTTTTGCGAACACTGAAGCTTTCTTT CASSPFPRSFANTEAFF . TRBJ1-1 TRBV19 .
TGTGCCAGCAGTCCAGGGCCGGCCATCTACGAGCAGTACTTC CASSPGPAIYEQYF . TRBJ2-7 TRBV28 .